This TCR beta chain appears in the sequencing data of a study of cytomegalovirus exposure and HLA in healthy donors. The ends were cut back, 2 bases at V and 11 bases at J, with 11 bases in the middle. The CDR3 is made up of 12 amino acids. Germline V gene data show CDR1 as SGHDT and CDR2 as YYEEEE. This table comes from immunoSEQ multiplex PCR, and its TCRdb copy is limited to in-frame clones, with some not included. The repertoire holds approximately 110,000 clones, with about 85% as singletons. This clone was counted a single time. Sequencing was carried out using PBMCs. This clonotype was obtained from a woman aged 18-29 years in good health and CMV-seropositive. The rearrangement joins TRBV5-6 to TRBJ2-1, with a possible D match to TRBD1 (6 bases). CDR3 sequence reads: CASSLQGSKQFF. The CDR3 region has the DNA TGTGCCAGCAGCTTACAGGGTAGCAAGCAGTTCTTC. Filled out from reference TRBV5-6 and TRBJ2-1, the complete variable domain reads DAGVTQSPTHLIKTRGQQVTLRCSPKSGHDTVSWYQQALGQGPQFIFQYYEEEERQRGNFPDRFSGHQFPNYSSELNVNALLLGDSALYLCASSLQGSKQFFGPGTRLTVL.